This is a list of T cell receptor beta chains from one sample in a study of glioma-infiltrating T cells after dendritic cell vaccination. The repertoire was sequenced with immunoSEQ multiplex PCR; TCRdb's copy has only in-frame clones and lacks some. The data hold over 90,000 clones, with roughly 79% observed a single time. Sequenced here: blood, sampled before dendritic cell vaccination. The receptors originated from a human donor with glioblastoma. The CDR3 runs from the conserved cysteine through the conserved F or W. The D gene is left open where the match is weak. Not all rows give a size; the values are once, few, many and, for expanded clones, a class.

J	length	D	size	V	CDR3	DNA
TRBJ2-7	11	NA	NA	TRBV30	CAGSVASEQYF	TGTGCCGGGAGTGTCGCCAGCGAGCAGTACTTC
TRBJ2-7	16	NA	NA	TRBV5-1	CASSLYQVGQGFKQYF	TGCGCCAGCAGCTTGTATCAGGTGGGGCAGGGGTTTAAGCAGTACTTC
TRBJ2-5	17	NA	NA	TRBV6-1	CASSEFSLFQGGETQYF	TGTGCCAGCAGTGAATTCTCTCTTTTCCAGGGGGGAGAGACCCAGTACTTC
TRBJ2-7	14	TRBD2	NA	TRBV6-1	CASSDLPGRGEQYF	TGTGCCAGCAGTGATCTACCCGGGAGGGGCGAGCAGTACTTC
TRBJ2-7	14	TRBD1	few	TRBV5-4	CASSPRDRAYEQYF	TGTGCCAGCAGCCCTCGGGACAGGGCCTACGAGCAGTACTTC
TRBJ1-3	14	NA	NA	TRBV7-2	CASSSFVSGNTIYF	TGTGCCAGCAGCTCTTTCGTCTCTGGAAACACCATATATTTT
TRBJ1-2	14	NA	NA	TRBV10-1	CASSESRDWPGYTF	TGCGCCAGCAGTGAGTCTAGGGACTGGCCCGGCTACACCTTC
TRBJ2-7	10	NA	NA	TRBV29-1	CSVGHYEQYF	TGCAGCGTGGGCCACTACGAGCAGTACTTC
TRBJ1-4	18	TRBD1	NA	TRBV4-3	CASSQDLTTGTTNEKLFF	TGCGCCAGCAGCCAAGACTTGACGACAGGGACAACTAATGAAAAACTGTTTTTT
TRBJ2-2	14	NA	NA	TRBV13	CASSLGGDTGELFF	TGTGCCAGCAGCTTAGGAGGGGATACCGGGGAGCTGTTTTTT
TRBJ1-2	19	TRBD1	NA	TRBV5-4	CASSYNSGTGGALGYGYTF	TGTGCCAGCAGCTACAATTCCGGGACAGGGGGCGCGTTGGGCTATGGCTACACCTTC
TRBJ1-5	13	NA	NA	TRBV10-2	CASRQGRGQPQHF	TGCGCCAGCAGGCAGGGGCGAGGTCAGCCCCAGCATTTT
TRBJ2-2	17	NA	NA	TRBV4-1	CASSQGRDSQNTGELFF	TGCGCCAGCAGCCAAGGGAGGGACAGTCAGAACACCGGGGAGCTGTTTTTT
TRBJ2-6	16	NA	NA	TRBV5-1	CASSLLPISGANVLTF	TGCGCCAGCAGCTTGTTACCTATCTCTGGGGCCAACGTCCTGACTTTC
TRBJ1-5	15	TRBD1	NA	TRBV18	CASSPPAGGTQPQHF	TGTGCCAGCTCACCACCGGCAGGGGGCACTCAGCCCCAGCATTTT
TRBJ1-1	13	NA	NA	TRBV6-5	CATTAAANTEAFF	TGTGCCACGACAGCCGCCGCGAACACTGAAGCTTTCTTT
TRBJ1-4	15	NA	few	TRBV5-3	CARSWAFATNEKLFF	TGTGCCAGAAGCTGGGCCTTTGCAACTAATGAAAAACTGTTTTTT
TRBJ2-1	14	TRBD2	once	TRBV6-4	CASSEGTSYNEQFF	TGTGCCAGCAGTGAAGGGACTAGCTACAATGAGCAGTTCTTC
TRBJ2-5	16	TRBD2	NA	TRBV4-3	CASSQDGRGGSETQYF	TGCGCCAGCAGCCAAGATGGGCGGGGGGGCTCAGAGACCCAGTACTTC
TRBJ1-6	17	TRBD1	NA	TRBV5-4	CASSLGAPGGSNSPLHF	TGTGCCAGCAGCTTGGGCGCCCCAGGGGGTAGTAATTCACCCCTCCACTTT
TRBJ1-2	15	TRBD1	once	TRBV5-4	CASSLAGTGGYGYTF	TGTGCCAGCAGCTTGGCCGGGACAGGGGGCTATGGCTACACCTTC
TRBJ2-5	14	TRBD1	NA	TRBV10-2	CASSWTGQSEEQYF	TGCGCCAGCAGTTGGACAGGGCAATCGGAGGAGCAGTACTTC
TRBJ2-4	16	TRBD2	NA	TRBV18	CASSTLAGGAKNIQYF	TGTGCCAGCTCGACATTAGCGGGGGGAGCCAAAAACATTCAGTACTTC
TRBJ2-5	14	NA	once	TRBV11-3	CASSLGDYQETQYF	TGTGCCAGCAGCTTAGGGGACTACCAAGAGACCCAGTACTTC
TRBJ2-1	11	TRBD2	NA	TRBV29-1	CSVEGLAGRFF	TGCAGCGTGGAAGGACTAGCGGGGCGATTCTTC
TRBJ2-6	18	NA	NA	TRBV7-2	CASSLVRQGGSGANVLTF	TGTGCCAGCAGCTTAGTTCGGCAGGGTGGTTCTGGGGCCAACGTCCTGACTTTC
TRBJ2-7	15	TRBD1	NA	TRBV11-3	CASSFWGDRTYEQYF	TGTGCCAGCAGCTTTTGGGGGGACAGGACCTACGAGCAGTACTTC
TRBJ1-1	14	NA	NA	TRBV27	CASSRGQLNTEAFF	TGTGCCAGCAGTAGAGGACAGCTGAACACTGAAGCTTTCTTT
TRBJ2-7	14	NA	NA	TRBV18	CASSLGTKSYEQYF	TGTGCCAGCTCACTAGGGACAAAATCCTACGAGCAGTACTTC
TRBJ2-6	16	NA	few	TRBV4-3	CASSQGEISGANVLTF	TGCGCCAGCAGCCAAGGAGAAATCTCTGGGGCCAACGTCCTGACTTTC
TRBJ2-7	15	NA	NA	TRBV11-2	CASSLRQRMSIEQYF	TGTGCCAGCAGCTTACGCCAGCGGATGTCTATCGAGCAGTACTTC
TRBJ1-4	13	TRBD1	few	TRBV11-2	CASRQGENEKLFF	TGTGCCAGCAGACAGGGGGAGAATGAAAAACTGTTTTTT
TRBJ2-1	13	NA	NA	TRBV6-5	CASSLTTYNEQFF	TGTGCCAGCAGTTTGACTACCTACAATGAGCAGTTCTTC
TRBJ2-7	13	NA	NA	TRBV18	CASSPIGGDEQYF	TGTGCCAGCTCACCAATTGGAGGGGACGAGCAGTACTTC
TRBJ2-7	14	TRBD1	NA	TRBV19	CASTGTGGSYEQYF	TGTGCCAGTACCGGGACAGGGGGATCCTACGAGCAGTACTTC
TRBJ1-1	16	TRBD1	NA	TRBV10-3	CAISATTTGGVTEAFF	TGTGCCATCAGTGCCACAACGACAGGGGGGGTAACTGAAGCTTTCTTT
TRBJ2-7	15	NA	NA	TRBV11-3	CASSSRPLINYEQYF	TGTGCCAGCAGCTCGCGCCCCTTAATCAACTACGAGCAGTACTTC
TRBJ2-6	14	NA	NA	TRBV9	CASTRSSGANVLTF	TGTGCCAGCACTAGGAGTTCTGGGGCCAACGTCCTGACTTTC
TRBJ2-5	15	NA	NA	TRBV5-1	CASSLTGPRPETQYF	TGCGCCAGCAGCTTGACAGGCCCCCGTCCGGAGACCCAGTACTTC
TRBJ2-7	15	TRBD1	NA	TRBV5-4	CASSLGRGRDYEQYF	TGTGCCAGCAGCTTGGGCAGGGGGCGGGACTACGAGCAGTACTTC
TRBJ2-3	14	NA	once	TRBV6-1	CASSDRPQTDTQYF	TGTGCCAGCAGTGACCGCCCCCAGACAGATACGCAGTATTTT
TRBJ1-4	16	NA	NA	TRBV30	CAWSDTYRSSNEKLFF	TGTGCCTGGAGTGACACCTACAGGAGCTCTAATGAAAAACTGTTTTTT
TRBJ1-1	16	NA	NA	TRBV9	CASSEGVAGPRAEAFF	TGTGCCAGCAGCGAGGGGGTAGCTGGACCAAGGGCTGAAGCTTTCTTT
TRBJ1-2	13	TRBD1	NA	TRBV10-1	CASSPGTGSGYTF	TGCGCCAGCAGTCCCGGGACAGGGAGCGGCTACACCTTC